This entry lists 20 T cell receptor beta chains sequenced from one sample in a study of shared clonotypes between healthy human individuals. The protocol was immunoSEQ multiplex PCR, while the TCRdb copy is restricted to in-frame clones and leaves out a portion. Among about 300,000 clones, approximately 74% were seen once, and the ten largest hold 9% to 12%. Input material: memory CD4+ T cells sorted from blood. The subset denotes: CD45RA-negative fraction. These receptors all come from a man aged 30 to 39 in good health.

CDR3 residues: CASSLGTGPGANVLTF. CDR3 nucleotide sequence: TGTGCCAGCAGCTTAGGAACAGGTCCCGGGGCCAACGTCCTGACTTTC. The V gene is TRBV7-9, the J gene TRBJ2-6; D might be TRBD1 (5 bases). Germline V gives CDR1 SEHNR, CDR2 FQNEAQ (reference sequence). This CDR3 spans 16 amino acids. Trimming shortened V by 1 base and J by 4 bases, and 11 bases separated the two germline ends.

The V gene is TRBV27, the J gene TRBJ1-4, with D unclear. The V end was cut by 6 bases, the J end by 5 bases, with 13 bases between. From germline, CDR1 is MNHEY and CDR2 SMNVEV (reference sequence). CDR3 length: 14 amino acids. For the CDR3, the DNA is TGTGCCAGCAGCCGGGGTTGGGTAAATGAAAAACTGTTTTTT. Translating it yields CASSRGWVNEKLFF.

As regards this clone: The sample carries other DNA sequences with the same CDR3. The chain combines TRBV15 with TRBJ1-1; 7 bases map to TRBD1. Germline V lookup: CDR1 LNHNV, CDR2 YYDKDF (reference sequence). The CDR3 runs 15 residues. The trim removed 3 bases at V and 2 bases at J, leaving 6 bases unmatched. DNA for the CDR3: TGTGCCACCAGCAGGGGCGGGACAGCTAACACTGAAGCTTTCTTT. It yields the protein CATSRGGTANTEAFF.

This clone was observed once. The rearrangement links TRBV18 to TRBJ1-2; the D gene is possibly TRBD1 (5 bases). V was shortened by 5 bases and J by 2 bases, with 15 bases between the two germline ends. Germline V gene data show CDR1 as KGHSH and CDR2 as LQKENI. This CDR3 comprises 15 residues. CDR3 region: CASSTGGGDNYGYTF. CDR3 coding DNA: TGTGCCAGCTCAACCGGCGGGGGGGACAACTATGGCTACACCTTC.

In its sample, this clone was seen once. J is TRBJ2-7 and V is TRBV29-1; 8 bases map to TRBD1. CDR3 size: 13 residues. Germline assignment: CDR1 SQVTM and CDR2 ANQGSEA. V trimming: 4 bases; J trimming: 2 bases; junction bases outside the gene matches: 4. The CDR3 region is CSVGQGTTYEQYF. Here the CDR3 DNA reads TGCAGCGTTGGACAGGGGACAACCTACGAGCAGTACTTC.

This clone was recorded a few times. The V call is TRBV19, the J call TRBJ2-2, with TRBD2 matching 7 bases. Germline CDR1 LNHDA, CDR2 SQIVND (reference sequence). The CDR3 has 16 residues. Trimming cost V 3 bases and J 5 bases; bases outside gene matches: 9. The CDR3 spells CASSMTEREGTGELFF. CDR3 bases: TGTGCCAGTAGTATGACCGAGCGGGAAGGTACCGGGGAGCTGTTTTTT.

This clone was observed a handful of times. The chain couples TRBV6-1 to TRBJ2-7; no definite D call. Trimming shortened V by 2 bases and J by 4 bases, and 6 bases separated the two germline ends. The CDR3 has 12 residues. Germline V gene data show CDR1 as MNHNS and CDR2 as SASEGT. This CDR3 is CASSERRYEQYF. The CDR3 bases are TGTGCCAGCAGTGAAAGGCGGTACGAGCAGTACTTC.

The CDR3 is CSVVGIQETQYF. DNA for the CDR3: TGCAGCGTTGTTGGCATTCAAGAGACCCAGTACTTC. This sequence joins TRBV29-1 and TRBJ2-5; D call uncertain. The CDR3 consists of 12 residues. Trimming shortened V by 4 bases and J by 2 bases, and 8 bases separated the two germline ends. CDR1 and CDR2 from the germline V gene are SQVTM and ANQGSEA.

The chain couples TRBV28 to TRBJ2-1, with D hard to call. Deletions cut 2 bases from V and 1 base from J, with 6 bases between. The length of the CDR3 is 14 residues. Germline CDR1 reads MDHEN; CDR2 reads SYDVKM. CDR3 in amino acids: CASSLAVSYNEQFF. Here the CDR3 DNA reads TGTGCCAGCAGTTTAGCGGTGTCCTACAATGAGCAGTTCTTC. The full variable domain, completed using reference TRBV28 and TRBJ2-1, is DVKVTQSSRYLVKRTGEKVFLECVQDMDHENMFWYRQDPGLGLRLIYFSYDVKMKEKGDIPEGYSVSREKKERFSLILESASTNQTSMYLCASSLAVSYNEQFFGPGTRLTVL.

Comments on this clone: Other DNA sequences from this sample encode an identical CDR3 as well. The chain uses TRBV29-1 and TRBJ2-1; maybe TRBD2 (6 bases). CDR1 is SQVTM and CDR2 is ANQGSEA in the germline V gene. The CDR3 covers 14 residues. Trimming removed 6 bases at V and 0 bases at J, with 12 bases between. Here the CDR3 reads CSVSGSSSYNEQFF. The DNA for the CDR3 is TGCAGCGTCAGCGGGTCAAGCTCCTACAATGAGCAGTTCTTC.

The chain uses TRBV5-1 and TRBJ1-1; 7 nucleotides match TRBD1. J gave up 6 bases and V 0 bases, and 2 bases lay outside the gene matches. The CDR3 runs 13 residues. CDR1 SGHRS and CDR2 YFSETQ come from the germline V gene. The CDR3 region is CASSLDRGPEAFF. In DNA form, the CDR3 reads TGCGCCAGCAGCTTGGACAGGGGTCCTGAAGCTTTCTTT.

The V gene is TRBV5-8, the J gene TRBJ1-5, with D possibly matching TRBD1 (6 bases). The V end lost 0 bases, the J end lost 2 bases, and 12 bases lay between the germline ends. The CDR3 totals 16 residues. The germline CDR1 and CDR2 sequences are SGHTS and YDEGEE. In DNA form, the CDR3 reads TGTGCCAGCAGCTTGGCTCCAGGGGCGCGCAATCAGCCCCAGCATTTT. Its protein is CASSLAPGARNQPQHF.

The chain is built from TRBV18 and TRBJ2-1, with D possibly matching TRBD2 (6 bases). V dropped 2 bases and J dropped 4 bases, with 15 bases sitting between them. Germline-derived CDR1 and CDR2 are KGHSH and LQKENI. The CDR3 spans 16 residues. The CDR3 protein is CASSPMTSAGYNEQFF. For the CDR3, the DNA is TGTGCCAGCTCACCAATGACGAGCGCGGGGTACAATGAGCAGTTCTTC.

The chain couples TRBV2 to TRBJ2-7; TRBD2 matches at 8 bases. Germline-derived CDR1 and CDR2 are SNHLY and FYNNEI. With 1 base clipped from V and 4 bases from J, the junction kept 6 bases outside the gene matches. CDR3 length: 15 residues. CDR3 loop: CASSEGTSQIYEQYF. In nucleotides, the CDR3 is TGTGCCAGCAGTGAAGGGACTAGCCAGATATACGAGCAGTACTTC.

The chain recombines TRBV25-1 with TRBJ2-5; possibly TRBD1 for D (5 bases). Between the trimmed V and J ends, which lost 5 bases and 3 bases, there was a span of 10 bases. From germline, CDR1 is MGHDK and CDR2 SYGVNS. This CDR3 region has 13 residues. CDR3 sequence: CASSSLTEETQYF. DNA of the CDR3: TGTGCCAGCAGTTCCCTGACAGAAGAGACCCAGTACTTC. Supplemented by reference TRBV25-1 and TRBJ2-5, the full variable domain reads EADIYQTPRYLVIGTGKKITLECSQTMGHDKMYWYQQDPGMELHLIHYSYGVNSTEKGDLSSESTVSRIRTEHFPLTLESARPSHTSQYLCASSSLTEETQYFGPGTRLLVL.

This rearrangement joins TRBV4-3 to TRBJ2-5; TRBD2 matches at 9 bases. The CDR3 runs to 15 residues. Trimming took 5 bases from V and 3 from J; bases not matched to a gene: 7. Per the germline V gene, CDR1 is LGHNA and CDR2 is YSLEER. The CDR3 protein is CASSKIAGAKETQYF. As DNA, the CDR3 is TGCGCCAGCAGCAAAATAGCGGGAGCCAAAGAGACCCAGTACTTC.

This clone was seen once. The CDR3 is CASGLAQTAGAAYNEQFF. The CDR3 nucleotides read TGTGCTAGTGGTTTGGCGCAAACTGCGGGAGCCGCTTACAATGAGCAGTTCTTC. The gene calls are TRBV12-5 and TRBJ2-1; 7 bases line up with TRBD2. This CDR3 spans 18 amino acids. The trim removed 1 base at V and 4 bases at J, leaving 13 bases unmatched. Germline CDR1 reads LGHNT; CDR2 reads FRNRAP.

V is TRBV28 and J is TRBJ2-7; TRBD2 matches at 10 bases. J was trimmed by 0 bases and V by 8 bases; bases with no gene match: 4. Looked up from germline, CDR1 is MDHEN and CDR2 is SYDVKM. The CDR3 extends over 14 amino acids. The CDR3 sequence is CASLRTSGSYEQYF. The CDR3, as DNA: TGTGCCAGCCTTCGGACTAGCGGCTCCTACGAGCAGTACTTC. Supplemented by reference TRBV28 and TRBJ2-7, the full variable domain reads DVKVTQSSRYLVKRTGEKVFLECVQDMDHENMFWYRQDPGLGLRLIYFSYDVKMKEKGDIPEGYSVSREKKERFSLILESASTNQTSMYLCASLRTSGSYEQYFGPGTRLTVT.

The V gene is TRBV7-5, the J gene TRBJ1-1. TRBV7-5 is a pseudogene locus. This CDR3 spans 14 amino acids. The CDR3 loop is CVRSLATVRTEAFF. CDR3 DNA sequence: TGTGTCAGAAGCTTAGCCACAGTGAGGACTGAAGCTTTCTTT.

V and J are TRBV6-1 and TRBJ1-3; the D is unclear. From germline, CDR1 is MNHNS and CDR2 SASEGT. The CDR3 extends over 15 amino acids. The V and J ends lost 0 bases and 4 bases respectively, with 10 bases between them. In DNA form, the CDR3 reads TGTGCCAGCAGTGAAGCCTCACTAGGGGGAAACACCATATATTTT. Translated: CASSEASLGGNTIYF.